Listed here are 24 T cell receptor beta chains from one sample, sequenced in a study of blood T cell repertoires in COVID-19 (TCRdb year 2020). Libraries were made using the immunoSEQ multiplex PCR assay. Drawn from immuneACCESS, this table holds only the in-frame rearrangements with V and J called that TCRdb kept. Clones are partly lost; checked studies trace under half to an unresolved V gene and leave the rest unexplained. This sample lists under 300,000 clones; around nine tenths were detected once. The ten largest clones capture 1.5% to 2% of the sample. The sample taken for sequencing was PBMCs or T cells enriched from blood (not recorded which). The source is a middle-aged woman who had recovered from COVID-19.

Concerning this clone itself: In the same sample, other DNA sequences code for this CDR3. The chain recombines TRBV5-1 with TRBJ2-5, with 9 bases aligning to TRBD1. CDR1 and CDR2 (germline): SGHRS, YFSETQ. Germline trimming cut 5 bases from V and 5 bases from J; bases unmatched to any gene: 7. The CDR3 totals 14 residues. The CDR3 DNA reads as TGCGCCAGCAGTTCACAGGGGGCTGGGGAGACCCAGTACTTC. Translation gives CASSSQGAGETQYF.

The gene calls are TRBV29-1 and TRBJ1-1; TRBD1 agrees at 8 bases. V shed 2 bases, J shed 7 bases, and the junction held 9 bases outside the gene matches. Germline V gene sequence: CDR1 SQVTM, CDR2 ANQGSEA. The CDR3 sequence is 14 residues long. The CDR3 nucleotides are TGCAGCGTTGAAAAGTTCAGGGGGCGGGATGAAGCTTTCTTT. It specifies CSVEKFRGRDEAFF. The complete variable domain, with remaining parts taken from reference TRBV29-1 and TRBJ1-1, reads SAVISQKPSRDICQRGTSLTIQCQVDSQVTMMFWYRQQPGQSLTLIATANQGSEATYESGFVIDKFPISRPNLTFSTLTVSNMSPEDSSIYLCSVEKFRGRDEAFFGQGTRLTVV.

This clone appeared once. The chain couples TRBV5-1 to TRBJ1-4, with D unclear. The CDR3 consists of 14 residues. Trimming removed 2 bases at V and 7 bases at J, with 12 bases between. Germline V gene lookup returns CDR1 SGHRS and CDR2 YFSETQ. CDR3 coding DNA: TGCGCCAGCAGCTTCGGGGTGGTGGGTGAAAAACTGTTTTTT. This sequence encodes CASSFGVVGEKLFF.

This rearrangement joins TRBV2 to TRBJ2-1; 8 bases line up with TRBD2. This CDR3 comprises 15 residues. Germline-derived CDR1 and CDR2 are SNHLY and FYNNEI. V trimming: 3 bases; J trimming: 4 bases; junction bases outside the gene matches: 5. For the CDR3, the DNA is TGTGCCAGCAGTGAGGTCCGGGGGGGTTACAATGAGCAGTTCTTC. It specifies CASSEVRGGYNEQFF.

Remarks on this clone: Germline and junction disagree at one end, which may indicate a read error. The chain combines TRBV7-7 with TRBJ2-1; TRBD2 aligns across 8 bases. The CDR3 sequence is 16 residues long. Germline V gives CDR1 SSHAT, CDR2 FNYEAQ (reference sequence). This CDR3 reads CASSLDVGRARGEQFF. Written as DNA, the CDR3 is TGTGCTAGCAGCTTAGACGTCGGGAGGGCGAGGGGTGAGCAGTTCTTC.

The CDR3 bases are TGCAGTGCTAGTCTGTCAGGGGGCGCGCACTATGGCTACACCTTC. As protein: CSASLSGGAHYGYTF. J is TRBJ1-2 and V is TRBV20-1; 8 nucleotides line up with TRBD1. V gave up 3 bases and J gave up 3 bases; unmatched junction bases: 9. Germline lookup yields CDR1 DFQATT and CDR2 SNEGSKA (reference sequence). The CDR3 has 15 amino acids.

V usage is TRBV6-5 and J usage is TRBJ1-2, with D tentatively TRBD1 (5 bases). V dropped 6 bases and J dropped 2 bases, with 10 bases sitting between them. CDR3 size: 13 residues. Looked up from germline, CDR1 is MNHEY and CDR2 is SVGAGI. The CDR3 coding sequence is TGTGCCAGCAGGAAAGACAGAAACTATGGCTACACCTTC. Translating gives CASRKDRNYGYTF.

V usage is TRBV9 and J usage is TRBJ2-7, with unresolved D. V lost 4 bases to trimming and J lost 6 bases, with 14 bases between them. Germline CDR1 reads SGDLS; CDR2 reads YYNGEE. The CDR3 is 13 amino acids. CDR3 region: CASSPRYPSEQYF. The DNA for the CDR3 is TGTGCCAGCAGCCCGCGTTATCCTTCCGAGCAGTACTTC.

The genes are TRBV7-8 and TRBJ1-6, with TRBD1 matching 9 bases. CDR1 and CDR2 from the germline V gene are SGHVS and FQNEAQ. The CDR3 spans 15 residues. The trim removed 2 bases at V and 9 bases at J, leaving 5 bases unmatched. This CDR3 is CASSLWTGAVSPLHF. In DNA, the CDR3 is TGTGCCAGCAGCTTATGGACAGGGGCCGTTTCACCCCTCCACTTT.

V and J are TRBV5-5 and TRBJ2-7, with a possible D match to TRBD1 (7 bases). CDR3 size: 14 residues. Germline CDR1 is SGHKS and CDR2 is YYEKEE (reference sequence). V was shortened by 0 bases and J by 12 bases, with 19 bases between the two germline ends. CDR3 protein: CASSLAGSGGRVYF. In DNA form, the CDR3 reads TGTGCCAGCAGCTTGGCGGGGTCAGGGGGGAGAGTGTACTTC.

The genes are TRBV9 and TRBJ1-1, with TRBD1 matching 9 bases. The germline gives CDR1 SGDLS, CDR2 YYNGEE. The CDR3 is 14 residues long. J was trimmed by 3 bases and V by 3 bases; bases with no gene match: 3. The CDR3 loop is CASSGQGGYTEAFF. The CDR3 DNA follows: TGTGCCAGCAGCGGACAGGGGGGGTACACTGAAGCTTTCTTT.

The CDR3: CASSQDLGRLPGNTIYF. The DNA of the CDR3 is TGTGCCAGCAGCCAAGATCTTGGTCGACTACCTGGAAACACCATATATTTT. The genes are TRBV3-1 (or the pseudogene TRBV3-2) and TRBJ1-3, with no clear D. This CDR3 has 17 residues. CDR1 is LGHDT, CDR2 YNNKEL, per germline (reference sequence). V lost 0 bases and J 2 bases, leaving 14 bases between the germline ends.

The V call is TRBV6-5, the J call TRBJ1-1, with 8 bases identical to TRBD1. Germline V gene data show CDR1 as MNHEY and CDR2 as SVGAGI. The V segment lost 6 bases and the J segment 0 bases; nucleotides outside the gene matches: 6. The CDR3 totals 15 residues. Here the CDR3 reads CASSIRQGMNTEAFF. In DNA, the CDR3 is TGTGCCAGCAGCATCAGACAGGGGATGAACACTGAAGCTTTCTTT.

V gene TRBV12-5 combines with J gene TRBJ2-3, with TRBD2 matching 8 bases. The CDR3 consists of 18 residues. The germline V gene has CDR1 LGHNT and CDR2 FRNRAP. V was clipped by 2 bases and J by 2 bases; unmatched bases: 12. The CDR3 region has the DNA TGTGCTAGTGGTTTGATGTCTAGCGGGCCCCCGAACACAGATACGCAGTATTTT. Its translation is CASGLMSSGPPNTDTQYF.

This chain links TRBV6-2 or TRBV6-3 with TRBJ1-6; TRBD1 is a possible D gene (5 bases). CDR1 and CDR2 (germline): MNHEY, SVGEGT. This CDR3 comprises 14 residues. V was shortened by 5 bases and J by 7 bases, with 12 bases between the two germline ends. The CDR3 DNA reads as TGTGCCAGCAGTAAGGGGCAGTCGAATTCACCCCTCCACTTT. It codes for CASSKGQSNSPLHF.

The CDR3 DNA is TGTGCCAGCAGCCCCGCCCCAGGGGGCGGAATCTATGGCTACACCTTC. Its translation: CASSPAPGGGIYGYTF. J is TRBJ1-2 and V is TRBV7-3, with 8 bases identical to TRBD1. The CDR3 extends over 16 amino acids. Per germline, CDR1 SGHTA and CDR2 FQGTGA. V dropped 5 bases and J dropped 4; count of bases not matched to a gene: 12.

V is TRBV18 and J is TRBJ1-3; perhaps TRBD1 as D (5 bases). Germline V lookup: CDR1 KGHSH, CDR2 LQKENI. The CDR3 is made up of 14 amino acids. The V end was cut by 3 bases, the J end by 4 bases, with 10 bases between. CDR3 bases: TGTGCCAGCTCACCTCAGGGCGGAGGAAACACCATATATTTT. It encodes CASSPQGGGNTIYF.

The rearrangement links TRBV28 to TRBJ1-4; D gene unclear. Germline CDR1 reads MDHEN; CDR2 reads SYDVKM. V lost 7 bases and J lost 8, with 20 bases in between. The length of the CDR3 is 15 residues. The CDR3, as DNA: TGTGCCAGCATCACCCGGAGGGCAGACCGGGAAAAACTGTTTTTT. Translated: CASITRRADREKLFF.

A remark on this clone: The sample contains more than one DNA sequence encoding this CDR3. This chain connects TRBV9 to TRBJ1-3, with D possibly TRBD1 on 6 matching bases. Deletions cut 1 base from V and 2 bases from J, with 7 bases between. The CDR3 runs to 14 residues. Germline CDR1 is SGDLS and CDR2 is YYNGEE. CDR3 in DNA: TGTGCCAGCAGCGTACAGGGGACTGGAAACACCATATATTTT. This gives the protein CASSVQGTGNTIYF.

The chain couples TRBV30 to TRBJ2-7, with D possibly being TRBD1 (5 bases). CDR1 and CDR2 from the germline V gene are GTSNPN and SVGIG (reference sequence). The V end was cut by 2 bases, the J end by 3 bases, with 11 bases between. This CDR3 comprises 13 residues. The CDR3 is CAWSPDTLYEQYF. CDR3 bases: TGTGCCTGGAGTCCGGACACCCTCTACGAGCAGTACTTC.

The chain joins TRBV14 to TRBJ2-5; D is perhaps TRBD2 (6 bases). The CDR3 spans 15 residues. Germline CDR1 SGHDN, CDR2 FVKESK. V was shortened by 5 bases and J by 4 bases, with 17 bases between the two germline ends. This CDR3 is CASSGLADATETQYF. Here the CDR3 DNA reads TGTGCCAGCAGCGGGTTAGCGGACGCAACAGAGACCCAGTACTTC.

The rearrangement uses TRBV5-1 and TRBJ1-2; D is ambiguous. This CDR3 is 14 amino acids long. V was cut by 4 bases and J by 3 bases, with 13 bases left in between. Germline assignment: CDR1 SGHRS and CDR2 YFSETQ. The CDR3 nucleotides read TGCGCCAGCAGCCCGGGAGCATCGGACTATGGCTACACCTTC. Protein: CASSPGASDYGYTF.

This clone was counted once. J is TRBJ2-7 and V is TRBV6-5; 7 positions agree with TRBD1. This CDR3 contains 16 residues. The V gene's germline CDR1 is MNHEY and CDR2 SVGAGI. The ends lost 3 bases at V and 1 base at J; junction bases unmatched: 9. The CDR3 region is CASSYSYRGISYEQYF. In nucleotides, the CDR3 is TGTGCCAGCAGTTATTCCTACAGGGGCATATCCTACGAGCAGTACTTC.

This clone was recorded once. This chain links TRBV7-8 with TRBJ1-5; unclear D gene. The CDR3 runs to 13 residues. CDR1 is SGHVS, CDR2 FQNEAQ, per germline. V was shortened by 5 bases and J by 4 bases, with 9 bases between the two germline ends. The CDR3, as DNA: TGTGCCAGCAGCACCGACGGGAATCAGCCCCAGCATTTT. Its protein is CASSTDGNQPQHF.